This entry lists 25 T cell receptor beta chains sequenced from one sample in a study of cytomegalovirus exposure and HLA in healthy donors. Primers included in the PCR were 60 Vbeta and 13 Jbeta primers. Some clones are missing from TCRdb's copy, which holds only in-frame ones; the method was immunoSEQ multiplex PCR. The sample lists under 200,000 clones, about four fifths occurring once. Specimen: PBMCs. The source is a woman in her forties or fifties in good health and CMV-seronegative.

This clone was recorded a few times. The CDR3 nucleotides read TGTGCCAGCAGCCCACAACAGGTTCTCCACGAGCAGTACTTC. Translation gives CASSPQQVLHEQYF. J is TRBJ2-7 and V is TRBV5-5; tentative D call: TRBD1 (5 bases). This CDR3 spans 14 amino acids. V gave up 4 bases and J gave up 5 bases, with 16 bases separating them. Germline CDR1 SGHKS, CDR2 YYEKEE (reference sequence).

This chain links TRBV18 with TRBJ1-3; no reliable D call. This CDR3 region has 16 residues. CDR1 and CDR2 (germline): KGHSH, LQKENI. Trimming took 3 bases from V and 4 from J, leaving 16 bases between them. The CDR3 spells CASSPDTVKSGNTIYF. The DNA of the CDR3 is TGTGCCAGCTCACCCGACACGGTCAAAAGCGGAAACACCATATATTTT. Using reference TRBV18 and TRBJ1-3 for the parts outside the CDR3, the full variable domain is NAGVMQNPRHLVRRRGQEARLRCSPMKGHSHVYWYRQLPEEGLKFMVYLQKENIIDESGMPKERFSAEFPKEGPSILRIQQVVRGDSAAYFCASSPDTVKSGNTIYFGEGSWLTVV.

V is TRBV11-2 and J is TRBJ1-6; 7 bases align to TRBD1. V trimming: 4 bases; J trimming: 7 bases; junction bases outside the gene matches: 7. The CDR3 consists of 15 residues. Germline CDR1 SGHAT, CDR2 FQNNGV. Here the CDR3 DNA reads TGTGCCAGCAGCTCGACAGGGTTCCTAAATTCACCCCTCCACTTT. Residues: CASSSTGFLNSPLHF.

The CDR3 loop reads CATRQGLNTEAFF. Here the CDR3 DNA reads TGTGCCACCAGACAGGGATTGAACACTGAAGCTTTCTTT. The V call is TRBV6-5, the J call TRBJ1-1, with 7 bases lining up with TRBD1. The CDR3 totals 13 residues. The germline V gene encodes CDR1 MNHEY and CDR2 SVGAGI. Trimming cost V 10 bases and J 0 bases; bases outside gene matches: 5.

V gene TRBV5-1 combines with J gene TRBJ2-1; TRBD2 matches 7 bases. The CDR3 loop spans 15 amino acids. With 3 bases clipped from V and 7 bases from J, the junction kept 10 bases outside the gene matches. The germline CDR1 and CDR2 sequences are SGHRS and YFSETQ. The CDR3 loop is CASSSAGTTGNEQFF. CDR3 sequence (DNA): TGCGCCAGCAGCTCGGCCGGGACTACTGGGAATGAGCAGTTCTTC.

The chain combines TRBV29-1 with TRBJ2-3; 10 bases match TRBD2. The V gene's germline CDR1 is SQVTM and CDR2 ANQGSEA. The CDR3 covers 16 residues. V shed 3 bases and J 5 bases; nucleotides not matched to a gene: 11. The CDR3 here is CSVERGAGGFIDTQYF. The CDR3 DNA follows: TGCAGCGTTGAGAGGGGAGCGGGGGGGTTCATAGATACGCAGTATTTT.

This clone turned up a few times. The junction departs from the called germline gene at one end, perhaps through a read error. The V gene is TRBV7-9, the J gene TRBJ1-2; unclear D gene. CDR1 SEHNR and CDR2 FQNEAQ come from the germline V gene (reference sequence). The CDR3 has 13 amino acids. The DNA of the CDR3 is TGTTCCAGCAGCTTAGGTGGTAGGCGGGATAACACCTTC. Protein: CSSSLGGRRDNTF.

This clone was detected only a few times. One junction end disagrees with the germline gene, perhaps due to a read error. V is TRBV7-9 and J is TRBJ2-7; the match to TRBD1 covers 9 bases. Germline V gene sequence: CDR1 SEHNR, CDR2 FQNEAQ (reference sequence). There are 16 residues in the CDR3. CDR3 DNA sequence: TGTTCCAGCAGCTTAGCGGAGACAGGGGGATTCTACGAGCAGTACTTC. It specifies CSSSLAETGGFYEQYF. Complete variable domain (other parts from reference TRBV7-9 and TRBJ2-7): DTGVSQNPRHKITKRGQNVTFRCDPISEHNRLYWYRQTLGQGPEFLTYFQNEAQLEKSRLLSDRFSAERPKGSFSTLEIQRTEQGDSAMYLCSSSLAETGGFYEQYFGPGTRLTVT.

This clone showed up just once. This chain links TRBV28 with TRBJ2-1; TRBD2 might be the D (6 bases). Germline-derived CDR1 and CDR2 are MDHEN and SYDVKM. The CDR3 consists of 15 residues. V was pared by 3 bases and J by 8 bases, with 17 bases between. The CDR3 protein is CASSLRGLGGDEQFF. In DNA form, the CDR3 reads TGTGCCAGCAGTTTGCGGGGCTTGGGCGGCGATGAGCAGTTCTTC.

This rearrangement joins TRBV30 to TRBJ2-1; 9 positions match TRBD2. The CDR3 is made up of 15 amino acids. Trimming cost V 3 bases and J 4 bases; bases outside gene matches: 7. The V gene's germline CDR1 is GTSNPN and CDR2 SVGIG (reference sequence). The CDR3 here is CAWSPDSGGYNEQFF. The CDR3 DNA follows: TGTGCCTGGAGCCCCGATAGCGGGGGATACAATGAGCAGTTCTTC.

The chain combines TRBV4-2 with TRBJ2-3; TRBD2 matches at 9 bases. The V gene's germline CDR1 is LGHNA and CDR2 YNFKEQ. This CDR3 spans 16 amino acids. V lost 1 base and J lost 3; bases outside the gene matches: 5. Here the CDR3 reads CASSQGFLAGTDTQYF. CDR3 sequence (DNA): TGTGCCAGCAGCCAAGGATTTCTAGCGGGAACAGATACGCAGTATTTT.

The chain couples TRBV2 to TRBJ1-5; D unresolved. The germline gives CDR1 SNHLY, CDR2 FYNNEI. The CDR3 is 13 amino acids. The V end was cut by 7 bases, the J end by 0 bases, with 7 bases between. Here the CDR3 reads CASNQNSNQPQHF. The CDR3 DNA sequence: TGTGCCAGCAATCAGAATAGCAATCAGCCCCAGCATTTT.

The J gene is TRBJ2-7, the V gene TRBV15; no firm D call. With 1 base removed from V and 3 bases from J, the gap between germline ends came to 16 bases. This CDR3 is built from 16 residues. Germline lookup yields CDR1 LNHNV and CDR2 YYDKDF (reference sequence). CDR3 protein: CATSRATSRYGYEQYF. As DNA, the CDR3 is TGTGCCACCAGCAGAGCGACCAGCAGGTACGGCTACGAGCAGTACTTC.

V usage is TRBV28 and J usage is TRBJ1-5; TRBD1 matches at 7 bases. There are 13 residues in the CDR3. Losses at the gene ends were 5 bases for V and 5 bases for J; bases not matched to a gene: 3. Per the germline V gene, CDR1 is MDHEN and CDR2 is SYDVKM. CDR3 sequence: CASSNRGHQPQHF. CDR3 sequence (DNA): TGTGCCAGCAGTAACAGGGGCCATCAGCCCCAGCATTTT.

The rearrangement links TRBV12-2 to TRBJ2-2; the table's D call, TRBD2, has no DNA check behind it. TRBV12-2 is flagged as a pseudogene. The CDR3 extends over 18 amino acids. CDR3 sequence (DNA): TGTGCAAGTCGCTTAGTAAATGAGGGAATGGAGAACACCGGGGAGCTGTTTTTT. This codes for CASRLVNEGMENTGELFF.

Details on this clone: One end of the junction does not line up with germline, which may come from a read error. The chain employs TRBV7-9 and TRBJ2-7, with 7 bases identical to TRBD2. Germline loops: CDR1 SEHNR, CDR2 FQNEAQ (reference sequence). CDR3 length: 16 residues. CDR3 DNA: TGTTCCAGCAGCTTAGTCGTGGCTAGCGGACCTTATGAGCAGTACTTC. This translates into CSSSLVVASGPYEQYF.

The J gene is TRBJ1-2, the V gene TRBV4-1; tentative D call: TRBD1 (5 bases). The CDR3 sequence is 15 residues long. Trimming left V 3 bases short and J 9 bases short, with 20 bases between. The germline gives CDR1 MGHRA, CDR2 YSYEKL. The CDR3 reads CASSHPQLQGWSYTF. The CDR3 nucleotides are TGCGCCAGCAGCCACCCTCAACTCCAGGGCTGGAGCTACACCTTC.

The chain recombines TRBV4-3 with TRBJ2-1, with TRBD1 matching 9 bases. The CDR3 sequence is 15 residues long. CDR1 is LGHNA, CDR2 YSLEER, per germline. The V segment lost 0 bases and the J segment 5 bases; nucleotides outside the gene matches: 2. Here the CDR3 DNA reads TGCGCCAGCAGCCAAGATAACAGGGGGCACAATGAGCAGTTCTTC. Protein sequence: CASSQDNRGHNEQFF.

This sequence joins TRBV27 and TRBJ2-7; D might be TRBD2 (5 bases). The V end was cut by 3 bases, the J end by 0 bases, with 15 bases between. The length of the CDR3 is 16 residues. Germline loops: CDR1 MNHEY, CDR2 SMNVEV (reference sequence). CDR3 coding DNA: TGTGCCAGCAGTTTCTTGACTACCACCCACTCCTACGAGCAGTACTTC. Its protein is CASSFLTTTHSYEQYF.

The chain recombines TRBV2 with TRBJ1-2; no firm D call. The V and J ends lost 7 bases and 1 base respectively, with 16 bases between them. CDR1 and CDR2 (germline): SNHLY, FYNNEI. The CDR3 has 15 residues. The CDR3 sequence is CASTPPFLDNYGYTF. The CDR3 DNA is TGTGCCAGCACCCCCCCCTTCCTAGATAACTATGGCTACACCTTC. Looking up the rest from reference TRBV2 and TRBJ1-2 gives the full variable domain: EPEVTQTPSHQVTQMGQEVILRCVPISNHLYFYWYRQILGQKVEFLVSFYNNEISEKSEIFDDQFSVERPDGSNFTLKIRSTKLEDSAMYFCASTPPFLDNYGYTFGSGTRLTVV.

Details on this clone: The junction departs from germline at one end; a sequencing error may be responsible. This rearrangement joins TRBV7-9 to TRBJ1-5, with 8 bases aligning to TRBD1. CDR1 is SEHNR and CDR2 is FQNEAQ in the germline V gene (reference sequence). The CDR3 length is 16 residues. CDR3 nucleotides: TGTTCCAGCAGCCAAACAGGGGGAGGTGGCAATCAGCCCCAGCATTTT. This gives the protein CSSSQTGGGGNQPQHF.

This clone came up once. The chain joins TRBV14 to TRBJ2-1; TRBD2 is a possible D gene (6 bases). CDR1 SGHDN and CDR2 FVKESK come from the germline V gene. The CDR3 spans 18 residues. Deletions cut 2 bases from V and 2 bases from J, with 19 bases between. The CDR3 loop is CASSQLIVREAAYNEQFF. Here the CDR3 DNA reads TGTGCCAGCAGCCAACTCATAGTAAGGGAGGCGGCCTACAATGAGCAGTTCTTC.

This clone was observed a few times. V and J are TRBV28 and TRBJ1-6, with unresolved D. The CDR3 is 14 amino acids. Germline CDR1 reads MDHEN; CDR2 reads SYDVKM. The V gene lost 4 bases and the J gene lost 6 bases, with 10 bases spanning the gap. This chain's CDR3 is CASSSPGSNSPLHF. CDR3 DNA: TGTGCCAGCAGTTCCCCGGGGTCTAATTCACCCCTCCACTTT.

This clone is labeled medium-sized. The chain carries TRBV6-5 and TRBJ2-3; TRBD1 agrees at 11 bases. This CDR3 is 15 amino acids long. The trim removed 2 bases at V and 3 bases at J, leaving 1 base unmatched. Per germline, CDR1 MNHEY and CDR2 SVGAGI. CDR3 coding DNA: TGTGCCAGCAGTTACGGACAGGGGGCAACAGATACGCAGTATTTT. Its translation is CASSYGQGATDTQYF.

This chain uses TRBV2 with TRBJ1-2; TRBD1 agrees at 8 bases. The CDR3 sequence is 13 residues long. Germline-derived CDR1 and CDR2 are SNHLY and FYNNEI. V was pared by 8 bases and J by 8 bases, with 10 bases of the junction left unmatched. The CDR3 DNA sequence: TGTGCCAGCGGACAGGGTCGTTTCGGGGGCTACACCTTC. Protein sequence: CASGQGRFGGYTF.